The 19 T cell receptor beta chains below all came from one sample that was sequenced in a study of blood T cell repertoires in COVID-19. The method was immunoSEQ multiplex PCR; TCRdb's version includes in-frame clones alone and lacks a portion of them. Counted here are over 75,000 clones, 85% to 95% occurring once; the ten biggest clones make up less than 2.5%. The sequenced sample consisted of peripheral blood. All receptors derive from a human donor with active COVID-19. The donor label of this sample is uncertain.

V usage is TRBV7-2 and J usage is TRBJ1-1; 7 nucleotides match TRBD1. This CDR3 spans 14 amino acids. Germline-derived CDR1 and CDR2 are SGHTA and FQGNSA. The V gene end was trimmed by 2 bases and the J gene end by 4 bases; junction bases not matched to a gene: 4. Written as DNA, the CDR3 is TGTGCCAGCAGCTTATCCGCAGGGGGCACTGAAGCTTTCTTT. Its translation is CASSLSAGGTEAFF.

The chain is built from TRBV5-1 and TRBJ2-7; 7 nucleotides align to TRBD1. Per germline, CDR1 SGHRS and CDR2 YFSETQ. The CDR3 has 16 residues. With V trimmed by 0 bases and J by 4 bases, 10 bases remained unmatched. In nucleotides, the CDR3 is TGCGCCAGCAGCTTGGCGCGCCCCTCACAGGGGTACGAGCAGTACTTC. Protein sequence: CASSLARPSQGYEQYF.

The chain has TRBV28 and TRBJ1-5; 7 positions agree with TRBD1. The germline gives CDR1 MDHEN, CDR2 SYDVKM. CDR3 length equals 17 residues. With V trimmed by 5 bases and J by 0 bases, 10 bases remained unmatched. CDR3 bases: TGTGCCAGCAGTCTTGCCGGGACAGCGTATAGCAATCAGCCCCAGCATTTT. This encodes CASSLAGTAYSNQPQHF.

The rearrangement links TRBV18 to TRBJ2-1, with a possible D match to TRBD2 (6 bases). CDR3 length equals 15 residues. The V gene's germline CDR1 is KGHSH and CDR2 LQKENI. With 2 bases removed from V and 2 bases from J, the gap between germline ends came to 10 bases. The CDR3 DNA is TGTGCCAGCTCACCAGGGGCGGGAACCTACAATGAGCAGTTCTTC. It is translated as CASSPGAGTYNEQFF. Combining the CDR3 with reference TRBV18 and TRBJ2-1 gives the whole variable domain NAGVMQNPRHLVRRRGQEARLRCSPMKGHSHVYWYRQLPEEGLKFMVYLQKENIIDESGMPKERFSAEFPKEGPSILRIQQVVRGDSAAYFCASSPGAGTYNEQFFGPGTRLTVL.

For this clone: An end of the junction does not agree with germline; a read error may underlie this. The chain couples TRBV24-1 to TRBJ2-7; the match to TRBD2 covers 8 bases. Germline V gene data show CDR1 as KGHDR and CDR2 as SFDVKD. CDR3 length: 13 amino acids. The DNA of the CDR3 is TGTGCCACCAGTGGGGGCTGTCTTAGCCGGGGGGGCTTT. Its protein is CATSGGCLSRGGF.

The V gene is TRBV6-1, the J gene TRBJ2-7, with 8 bases matching TRBD1. With 2 bases clipped from V and 2 bases from J, the junction kept 2 bases outside the gene matches. Per the germline V gene, CDR1 is MNHNS and CDR2 is SASEGT. The CDR3 sequence is 14 residues long. The CDR3 sequence: CASSERTGPYEQYF. CDR3 nucleotide sequence: TGTGCCAGCAGTGAAAGGACAGGGCCCTACGAGCAGTACTTC.

The V call is TRBV10-3, the J call TRBJ1-6, with D unclear. V was shortened by 0 bases and J by 0 bases, with 9 bases between the two germline ends. The CDR3 sequence is 17 residues long. In germline, CDR1 is ENHRY, CDR2 SYGVKD. CDR3 DNA: TGTGCCATCAGTGAGTCCCCGGGGAGCTCCTATAATTCACCCCTCCACTTT. Translated: CAISESPGSSYNSPLHF.

This sequence joins TRBV19 and TRBJ1-1, with D possibly being TRBD1 (5 bases). This CDR3 has 14 residues. Looked up from germline, CDR1 is LNHDA and CDR2 is SQIVND (reference sequence). V gave up 1 base and J gave up 2 bases, with 8 bases separating them. The CDR3 DNA reads TGTGCCAGTAGTATAGGGGGCAGCAACACTGAAGCTTTCTTT. Its protein is CASSIGGSNTEAFF.

The V call is TRBV6-5, the J call TRBJ2-3; tentative D call: TRBD2 (6 bases). Germline loops: CDR1 MNHEY, CDR2 SVGAGI. The CDR3 is 16 amino acids. Trimming shortened V by 1 base and J by 3 bases, and 14 bases separated the two germline ends. The CDR3 is CASSYFAGGETDTQYF. In DNA form, the CDR3 reads TGTGCCAGCAGTTACTTCGCCGGGGGTGAGACAGATACGCAGTATTTT.

The CDR3 reads CASSLGQGLQETQYF. CDR3 sequence (DNA): TGTGCCAGCAGCTTGGGACAGGGTCTCCAAGAGACCCAGTACTTC. The J gene is TRBJ2-5, the V gene TRBV5-6; 7 nucleotides agree with TRBD1. The germline CDR1 and CDR2 sequences are SGHDT and YYEEEE. The V gene end was trimmed by 0 bases and the J gene end by 1 base; junction bases not matched to a gene: 3. The CDR3 has 15 residues. Drawing the rest from reference TRBV5-6 and TRBJ2-5, the complete variable domain is DAGVTQSPTHLIKTRGQQVTLRCSPKSGHDTVSWYQQALGQGPQFIFQYYEEEERQRGNFPDRFSGHQFPNYSSELNVNALLLGDSALYLCASSLGQGLQETQYFGPGTRLLVL.

The rearrangement uses TRBV18 and TRBJ2-3; possibly TRBD2 for D (6 bases). With 2 bases removed from V and 0 bases from J, the gap between germline ends came to 15 bases. Germline V gene data show CDR1 as KGHSH and CDR2 as LQKENI. The CDR3 consists of 17 residues. Here the CDR3 DNA reads TGTGCCAGCTCACCATTAAGCGGGCATGCTAGCACAGATACGCAGTATTTT. Residues: CASSPLSGHASTDTQYF.

This rearrangement joins TRBV5-4 to TRBJ2-1; 8 nucleotides line up with TRBD2. Losses at the gene ends were 4 bases for V and 8 bases for J; bases not matched to a gene: 8. The CDR3 contains 14 residues. Germline lookup yields CDR1 SGHNT and CDR2 YYREEE (reference sequence). The CDR3 DNA sequence: TGTGCCAGCAGCCTGGGACTAGATTTCGATGAGCAGTTCTTC. Translation: CASSLGLDFDEQFF. The full variable domain, completed using reference TRBV5-4 and TRBJ2-1, is ETGVTQSPTHLIKTRGQQVTLRCSSQSGHNTVSWYQQALGQGPQFIFQYYREEENGRGNFPPRFSGLQFPNYSSELNVNALELDDSALYLCASSLGLDFDEQFFGPGTRLTVL.

This clone was recorded a few times. This sequence joins TRBV6-4 and TRBJ1-5; D remains ambiguous. V was pared by 11 bases and J by 6 bases, with 8 bases between. This CDR3 has 10 residues. Germline values: CDR1 MRHNA, CDR2 SNTAGT. CDR3 residues: CASFCQPQHF. In nucleotides, the CDR3 is TGTGCCTCATTTTGTCAGCCCCAGCATTTT.

This chain connects TRBV6-6 to TRBJ2-7; 7 bases match TRBD2. The CDR3 is 16 amino acids. V shed 2 bases, J shed 5 bases, and the junction held 12 bases outside the gene matches. CDR1 MNHNY and CDR2 SVGAGI come from the germline V gene (reference sequence). The CDR3 sequence is CASSYPSGAGRNEQYF. The CDR3 nucleotides read TGTGCCAGCAGTTACCCAAGCGGAGCGGGGAGGAACGAGCAGTACTTC.

The J gene is TRBJ2-2, the V gene TRBV27, with TRBD2 identical over 10 bases. With 6 bases clipped from V and 4 bases from J, the junction kept 5 bases outside the gene matches. CDR1 and CDR2 (germline): MNHEY, SMNVEV (reference sequence). The length of the CDR3 is 15 residues. The CDR3 region has the DNA TGTGCCAGCAGCCCGCTAGCGGGGGCCACCGGGGAGCTGTTTTTT. This translates into CASSPLAGATGELFF.

In DNA form, the CDR3 reads TGTGCCAGTAGTATAGGATCGGCGGGGGGGCCCGGGGAGCTGTTTTTT. Translating it yields CASSIGSAGGPGELFF. The chain joins TRBV19 to TRBJ2-2; 9 nucleotides match TRBD2. Germline CDR1 and CDR2: LNHDA and SQIVND (reference sequence). With 1 base clipped from V and 6 bases from J, the junction kept 6 bases outside the gene matches. The CDR3 runs 16 residues.

The gene calls are TRBV7-3 and TRBJ2-2; no reliable D call. This CDR3 has 14 amino acids. Trimming cost V 4 bases and J 0 bases, with 6 bases left between them. Germline V gene lookup returns CDR1 SGHTA and CDR2 FQGTGA. Here the CDR3 reads CASSSSANTGELFF. Here the CDR3 DNA reads TGTGCCAGCAGCTCGTCAGCGAACACCGGGGAGCTGTTTTTT.

This clone is medium-sized in the sample. The chain carries TRBV5-3 and TRBJ2-2; TRBD2 agrees at 9 bases. TRBV5-3 is an open reading frame whose function is uncertain. V shed 4 bases, J shed 3 bases, and the junction held 7 bases outside the gene matches. This CDR3 has 16 residues. The CDR3 DNA reads as TGTGCCAGAAGCCCGTTAGCGGGGGCCGACACCGGGGAGCTGTTTTTT. This codes for CARSPLAGADTGELFF.

The chain has TRBV15 and TRBJ1-3; D uncertain. V lost 5 bases and J lost 1, with 15 bases in between. Germline CDR1 and CDR2: LNHNV and YYDKDF (reference sequence). This CDR3 contains 16 residues. CDR3 nucleotides: TGTGCCACCAGCCGTTCCCTAGTGGGTTCTGGAAACACCATATATTTT. It codes for CATSRSLVGSGNTIYF.